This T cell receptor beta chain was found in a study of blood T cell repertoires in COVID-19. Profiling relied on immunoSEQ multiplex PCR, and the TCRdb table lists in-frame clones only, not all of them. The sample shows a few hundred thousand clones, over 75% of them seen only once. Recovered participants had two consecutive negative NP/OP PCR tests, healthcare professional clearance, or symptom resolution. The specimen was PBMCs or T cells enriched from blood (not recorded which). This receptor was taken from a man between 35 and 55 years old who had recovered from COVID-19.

The CDR3 region has the DNA TGCGCCAGCCGGTACAGATTTGCAACTAATGAAAAACTGTTTTTT. Its translation is CASRYRFATNEKLFF. The J gene is TRBJ1-4, the V gene TRBV5-1; D remains unclear. V was cut by 7 bases and J by 0 bases, with 13 bases left in between. The CDR3 covers 15 residues. Germline assignment: CDR1 SGHRS and CDR2 YFSETQ.